These T cell receptor beta chains were read from a single sample in a study of T-cell memory formation after mild COVID-19. In TCRdb, the 5' RACE reads were re-called with MiXCR into one record per CDR3 protein. The sample yields about 130,000 distinct CDR3 sequences, less than 25% seen once. Sequencing used PBMCs or a T cell subset sorted from them (not recorded which). All receptors come from an adult woman who had mild COVID-19 (a few samples of this study predate the infection). Cell type and time point are not known. The CDR3 runs from the conserved cysteine through the conserved F or W. D genes are given only for firm matches. The size entry is marked missing in some rows and otherwise reads once, few, many or a size class.

v_gene	abundance	j_gene	d_gene	CDR3nt	CDR3aa
TRBV12-3/TRBV12-4	.	TRBJ2-5	TRBD2	TGTGCCAGCAGCCCCACCGGGACTAGGCAAGAGACCCAGTACTTC	CASSPTGTRQETQYF
TRBV20-1	.	TRBJ2-7	.	TGCAGTGCTAGAGCTGTGGGGAAGTCATCCTACGAGCAGTACTTC	CSARAVGKSSYEQYF
TRBV7-8	few	TRBJ1-5	.	TGTGCCAGCAGCCCGTCCGACGGGCATCAGCCCCAGCATTTT	CASSPSDGHQPQHF
TRBV9	few	TRBJ1-1	.	TGTGCCAGCAGCGTAGGGTCCTCGAACACTGAAGCTTTCTTT	CASSVGSSNTEAFF
TRBV7-9	few	TRBJ2-1	.	TGTGCCAGCAGCTTAGCGGTCCAATTCTCCTACAATGAGCAGTTCTTC	CASSLAVQFSYNEQFF
TRBV24-1	few	TRBJ2-3	TRBD2	TGTGCCACCAGTGATTCCGGGACTAGCGGGAGGTCTTTACCACGGCTTCCACCAGATACGCAGTATTTT	CATSDSGTSGRSLPRLPPDTQYF
TRBV24-1	few	TRBJ1-5	.	TGTGCCACCAGTGGGGGGTATAGCAATCAGCCCCAGCATTTT	CATSGGYSNQPQHF
TRBV15	few	TRBJ2-7	.	TGTGCCACCAGCAGTCTGGGCGGTAGGGGGACCTCCTACGAGCAGTACTTC	CATSSLGGRGTSYEQYF
TRBV12-3/TRBV12-4	.	TRBJ2-2	.	TGTGCTTACGGGCCCAGAACCACCGGGGAGCTGTTTTTT	CAYGPRTTGELFF
TRBV27	.	TRBJ1-2	TRBD1	TGTGCCAGCAGTTTAGGGACCGCAGGGGGTGGCTACACCTTC	CASSLGTAGGGYTF
TRBV14	few	TRBJ2-1	TRBD2	TGTGCCAGCAGCCAAGTCGGGGGGAGCTCCTACAATGAGCAGTTCTTC	CASSQVGGSSYNEQFF
TRBV12-3/TRBV12-4	.	TRBJ2-5	.	TGTGCCAGCAGAAACTCAGGGGTAGAGGGGCAAGAGACCCAGTACTTC	CASRNSGVEGQETQYF
TRBV11-2	few	TRBJ2-5	.	TGTGCCAGCACCGAGCGATTCGGTATCGAAGAGACCCAGTACTTC	CASTERFGIEETQYF
TRBV11-3	.	TRBJ2-1	.	TGTGCCAGCAGCCCCCACGTAGCGGCCTCCTACAATGAGCAGTTCTTC	CASSPHVAASYNEQFF
TRBV24-1	few	TRBJ2-1	TRBD2	TGTGCCACCAGTGAGGGGGGCCCTAGCGGGAAAAATGAGCAGTTCTTC	CATSEGGPSGKNEQFF
TRBV9	.	TRBJ1-2	TRBD1	TGTGCCAGCAGCGTAGGGACAGGGGACTATGGCTACACCTTC	CASSVGTGDYGYTF
TRBV20-1	.	TRBJ2-3	.	TGCAGTGCTACCAACTACAGGGATAGCACAGATACGCAGTATTTT	CSATNYRDSTDTQYF
TRBV29-1	.	TRBJ2-7	TRBD2	TGCAGCGTTGAGCGGGAGGGGGACGAGCAGTACTTC	CSVEREGDEQYF
TRBV7-9	.	TRBJ2-1	TRBD2	TGTGCCAGCAGTTCCTCCCTAGCGGGAGTTGAGAATGAGCAGTTCTTC	CASSSSLAGVENEQFF
TRBV4-1	.	TRBJ2-2	TRBD2	TGCGCCAGCAGCCAAGATAGGGGCGGGGGGAACACCGGGGAGCTGTTTTTT	CASSQDRGGGNTGELFF
TRBV7-6	.	TRBJ2-2	TRBD2	TGTGCCAGCAGCACCGGACTAGCGGGGGGGCCTTTCGGGGAGCTGTTTTTT	CASSTGLAGGPFGELFF
TRBV6-2/TRBV6-3	.	TRBJ2-7	TRBD1	TGTGCCAGCAGTCACCCGAGGGGGCCACTCGAAGTCGAGCAGTACTTC	CASSHPRGPLEVEQYF
TRBV29-1	.	TRBJ2-3	.	TGCAGCGTTGAGGCCCCGGGGGCAGATACGCAGTATTTT	CSVEAPGADTQYF
TRBV9	.	TRBJ2-6	.	TGTGCCAGCAGCGCACTCGACAGGACGGAGTGGGGTTTAGAGGTCCTGACTTTC	CASSALDRTEWGLEVLTF
TRBV4-3	few	TRBJ2-7	.	TGCGCCAGCAGCCAAGAGGGAAGTGATGGCTACGAGCAGTACTTC	CASSQEGSDGYEQYF
TRBV6-5	.	TRBJ1-1	.	TGTGCCAGCAGTCCTCAGTGGGGCGGGGGAGCTTTCTTT	CASSPQWGGGAFF
TRBV5-1	few	TRBJ2-2	.	TGCGCCAGCAGCTTAGAAGGGACCGGGGAGCTGTTTTTT	CASSLEGTGELFF
TRBV7-9	.	TRBJ2-1	.	TGTGCCAGCAGCTTGTACCCACGCTCCTACAATGAGCAGTTCTTC	CASSLYPRSYNEQFF
TRBV5-1	few	TRBJ1-1	.	TGCGCCAGCAGCTTGAGGCGGGAAGATTATCAAGAGGCTTTCTTT	CASSLRREDYQEAFF
TRBV20-1	.	TRBJ2-7	TRBD1	TGCAGTGCTATTTCCGACAGGGGCCACGAGCAGTACTTC	CSAISDRGHEQYF
TRBV27	.	TRBJ1-4	.	TGTGCCAGCAGTTTATCGTTCTCAGGGGAAAAACTGTTTTTT	CASSLSFSGEKLFF
TRBV5-6	once	TRBJ2-3	.	TGTGCCAGCAGCTCGGCCAACACAGATACGCAGTATTTT	CASSSANTDTQYF
TRBV30	.	TRBJ1-2	.	TGTGCCTGGAGCGCGGGAGTAATCGGCTACACCTTC	CAWSAGVIGYTF
TRBV14	.	TRBJ2-5	TRBD2	TGTGCCAGCAGCCACTCACTAGCGGAACAAGAGACCCAGTACTTC	CASSHSLAEQETQYF
TRBV9	.	TRBJ1-3	.	TGTGCCAGCAGCGTAGAGTCGGGGGTATCTGGAAACACCATATATTTT	CASSVESGVSGNTIYF
TRBV12-3/TRBV12-4	.	TRBJ2-1	TRBD1	TGTGCCAGCAGTAATAAACCAGGGGGCCTTGAGCAGTTCTTC	CASSNKPGGLEQFF
TRBV5-1	few	TRBJ1-4	.	TGCGCCAGCGCACCCGGACAGAGCGGGACTCTGTGGGCGACTGAAAAACTGTTTTTT	CASAPGQSGTLWATEKLFF
TRBV7-9	.	TRBJ2-1	.	TGTGCCAGCAGCTTTACTTGTTACAATGAGCAGTTCTTC	CASSFTCYNEQFF
TRBV4-1	.	TRBJ1-1	.	TGCGCCAGCAGCCAACCCGGCCGCGATGAAGCTTTCTTT	CASSQPGRDEAFF
TRBV29-1	.	TRBJ2-7	.	TGCAGCGTTGAAGGACCACTCTACGAGCAGTACTTC	CSVEGPLYEQYF
TRBV27	.	TRBJ2-1	TRBD2	TGTGCCAGCAAGACTAGCGGGGGCGGGGTGAATGAGCAGTTCTTC	CASKTSGGGVNEQFF
TRBV27	few	TRBJ1-5	.	TGTGCCAGCAGTTCACGTCACCGGGTCAGCGGGGACCAGCCCCAGCATTTT	CASSSRHRVSGDQPQHF
TRBV4-2	.	TRBJ1-1	.	TGTGCCAGCGTCCGGGGGGCTGAGGGGACTTTCTTT	CASVRGAEGTFF
TRBV7-9	few	TRBJ2-7	.	TGTGCCAGCACCGGTGCAGGGGAGCAGTACTTC	CASTGAGEQYF
TRBV25-1	.	TRBJ1-1	.	TGTGCCAGCAGTGAAAGGCCCCAGGGGCCGCCTGGAGCTTTCTTT	CASSERPQGPPGAFF
TRBV7-3	.	TRBJ1-2	.	TGTGCCAGCAGCCCGGGACCGCCTGGGGTCTATGGCTACACCTTC	CASSPGPPGVYGYTF
TRBV18	.	TRBJ2-7	.	TGTGCCAGCTCACCCCCTCCCAAGAGCTCCTACGAGCAGTACTTC	CASSPPPKSSYEQYF
TRBV12-3/TRBV12-4	few	TRBJ2-1	.	TGTGCCAGCAGTGCATCTAGCGCCCATGTAATATACAATGAGCAGTTCTTC	CASSASSAHVIYNEQFF
TRBV13	.	TRBJ2-3	.	TGTGCCAGCAGCTTACTGGTCTCGGCGGGGCATGACACAGATACGCAGTATTTT	CASSLLVSAGHDTDTQYF
TRBV7-9	.	TRBJ2-3	TRBD2	TGTGCCAGCAGCCTGGGACTAGCCGAGACAGATACGCAGTATTTT	CASSLGLAETDTQYF
TRBV7-6	.	TRBJ2-7	TRBD2	TGTGCCAGCAGCTTAGGAGACTCCGGGGGGTACGAGCAGTACTTC	CASSLGDSGGYEQYF
TRBV7-9	.	TRBJ1-3	TRBD1	TGTGCCAGCAACAGGGGAGGAAACACCATATATTTT	CASNRGGNTIYF
TRBV6-2/TRBV6-3	.	TRBJ2-7	.	TGTGCCAGCAGTTACTCGATGGGGGGACAGTCCTACGAGCAGTACTTC	CASSYSMGGQSYEQYF